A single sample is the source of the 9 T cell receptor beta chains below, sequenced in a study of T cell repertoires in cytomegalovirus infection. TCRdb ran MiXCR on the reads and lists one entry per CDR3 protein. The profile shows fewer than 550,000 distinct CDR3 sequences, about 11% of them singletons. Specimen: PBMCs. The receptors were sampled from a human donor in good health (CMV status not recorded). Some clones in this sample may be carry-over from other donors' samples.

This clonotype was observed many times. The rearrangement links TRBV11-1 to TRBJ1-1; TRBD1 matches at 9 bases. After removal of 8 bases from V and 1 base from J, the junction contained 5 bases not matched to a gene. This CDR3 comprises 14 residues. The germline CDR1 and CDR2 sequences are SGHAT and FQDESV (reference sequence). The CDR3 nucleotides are TGTGCCAGCCGCGGACAGGGGACGAACACTGAAGCTTTCTTT. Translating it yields CASRGQGTNTEAFF.

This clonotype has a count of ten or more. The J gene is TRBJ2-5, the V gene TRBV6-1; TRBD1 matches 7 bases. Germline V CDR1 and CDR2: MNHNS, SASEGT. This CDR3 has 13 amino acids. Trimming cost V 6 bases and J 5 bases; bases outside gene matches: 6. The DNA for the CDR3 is TGTGCCAGCAGCCCTGGACAGGCCGAGACCCAGTACTTC. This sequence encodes CASSPGQAETQYF.

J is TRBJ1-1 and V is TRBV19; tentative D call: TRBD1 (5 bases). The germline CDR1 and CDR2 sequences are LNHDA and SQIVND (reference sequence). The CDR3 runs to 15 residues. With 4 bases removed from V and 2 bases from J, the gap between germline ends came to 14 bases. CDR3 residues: CASSTSSGLNTEAFF. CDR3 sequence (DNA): TGTGCCAGTAGTACCTCCTCGGGGCTAAACACTGAAGCTTTCTTT.

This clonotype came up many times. The CDR3 region is CASSTLYNEQFF. In DNA, the CDR3 is TGTGCCAGCAGCACATTATACAATGAGCAGTTCTTC. The gene calls are TRBV7-9 and TRBJ2-1; D gene ambiguous. The CDR3 extends over 12 amino acids. Germline CDR1 reads SEHNR; CDR2 reads FQNEAQ (reference sequence). The V gene lost 5 bases and the J gene lost 4 bases, with 6 bases spanning the gap.

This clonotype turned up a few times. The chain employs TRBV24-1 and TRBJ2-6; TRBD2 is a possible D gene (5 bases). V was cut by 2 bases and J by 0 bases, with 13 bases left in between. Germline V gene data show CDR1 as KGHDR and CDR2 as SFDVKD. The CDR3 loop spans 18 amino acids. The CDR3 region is CATSDSTEESSGANVLTF. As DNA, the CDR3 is TGTGCCACCAGTGATTCGACGGAGGAGAGCTCTGGGGCCAACGTCCTGACTTTC.

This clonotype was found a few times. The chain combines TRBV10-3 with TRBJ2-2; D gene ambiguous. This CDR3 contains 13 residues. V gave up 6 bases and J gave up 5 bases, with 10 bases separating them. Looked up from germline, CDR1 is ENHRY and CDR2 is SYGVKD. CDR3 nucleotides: TGTGCCATCAGGTCCTTGGGGACCGGGGAGCTGTTTTTT. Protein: CAIRSLGTGELFF.

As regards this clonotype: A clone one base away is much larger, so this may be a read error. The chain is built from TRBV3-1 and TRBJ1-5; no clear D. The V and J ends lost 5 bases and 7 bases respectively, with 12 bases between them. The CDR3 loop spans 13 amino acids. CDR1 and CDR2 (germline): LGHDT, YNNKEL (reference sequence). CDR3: CASSKLAGQPQHF. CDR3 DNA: TGTGCCAGCAGCAAACTCGCCGGACAGCCCCAGCATTTT.

DNA for the CDR3: TGCAGCGGTACGACAGAAGAAAAACTGTTTTTT. Its translation: CSGTTEEKLFF. The chain employs TRBV29-1 and TRBJ1-4; possible D gene TRBD1, 5 bases. There are 11 residues in the CDR3. V shed 7 bases and J shed 8 bases, with 11 bases lying between them. Germline CDR1 reads SQVTM; CDR2 reads ANQGSEA.

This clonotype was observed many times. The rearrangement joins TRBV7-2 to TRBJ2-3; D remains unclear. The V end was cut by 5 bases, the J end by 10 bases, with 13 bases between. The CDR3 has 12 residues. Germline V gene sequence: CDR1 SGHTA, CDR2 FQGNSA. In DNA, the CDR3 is TGTGCCAGCAGCCTTCATAAGTCATCGCAGTATTTT. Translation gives CASSLHKSSQYF.